The 2 T cell receptor beta chains reported below all come from one sample, sequenced in a study of shared clonotypes between healthy human individuals. TCRdb keeps only in-frame clones here, not all; method: immunoSEQ multiplex PCR. Counted here are about 2 million clones, roughly 95% occurring once; the ten biggest clones make up approximately 1%. Only CD45RO-negative cells positively selected for CCR7 counted as naive CD8 cells, so terminally differentiated effector memory CD45RA+ cells were excluded. The sample comprised naive CD8+ T cells sorted from blood. These receptors were collected from a man between 18 and 35 years old in good health.

The chain joins TRBV11-2 to TRBJ1-1; perhaps TRBD1 as D (6 bases). V dropped 5 bases and J dropped 7 bases, with 17 bases sitting between them. The CDR3 contains 14 residues. Germline loops: CDR1 SGHAT, CDR2 FQNNGV. CDR3 DNA sequence: TGTGCCAGCAGCCCGGAACAGGGACTACTTGAAGCTTTCTTT. Its translation: CASSPEQGLLEAFF.

V is TRBV6-5 and J is TRBJ2-7, with D possibly matching TRBD1 (6 bases). The V gene's germline CDR1 is MNHEY and CDR2 SVGAGI. The CDR3 has 14 residues. V shed 4 bases and J shed 2 bases, with 12 bases lying between them. The DNA for the CDR3 is TGTGCCAGCAGTTTCGGACAGCTTCCCTACGAGCAGTACTTC. Residues: CASSFGQLPYEQYF.